Presented here are 10 T cell receptor beta chains from one specimen sequenced in a study of control samples from healthy donors and cancer patients (TCRdb year 2020). The library came from the immunoSEQ multiplex PCR assay. The source is immuneACCESS, and TCRdb retained only in-frame sequences with V and J called. Part of the clones is not carried over; for the studies checked, unresolved V genes explain less than half of this, and the remainder is unexplained. For this sample the table gives 150,000 or so clones, of which 90% to 95% were detected only once. Roughly 3.9% of the sample lies in the top ten. The sample consisted of blood. All receptors derive from a woman between 55 and 75 years old in good health.

The chain carries TRBV18 and TRBJ1-4; no definite D call. CDR1 is KGHSH, CDR2 LQKENI, per germline. The CDR3 contains 13 residues. V lost 0 bases and J 14 bases, leaving 13 bases between the germline ends. CDR3 residues: CASSPPHAPRLFF. Written as DNA, the CDR3 is TGTGCCAGCTCACCACCCCATGCCCCTAGGCTGTTTTTT.

The chain is built from TRBV12-3 or TRBV12-4 and TRBJ1-5; TRBD1 is a possible D gene (5 bases). The CDR3 spans 13 residues. The V and J ends lost 3 bases and 6 bases respectively, with 9 bases between them. CDR3 sequence: CASSLGGSQPQHF. CDR3 bases: TGTGCCAGCAGTTTGGGGGGTTCTCAGCCCCAGCATTTT.

Points on this clone: The junction and the germline gene differ at one end; a read error may be behind it. The sample contains more than one DNA sequence encoding this CDR3. This chain joins TRBV6-5 and TRBJ1-1; possibly TRBD1 for D (5 bases). The CDR3 covers 16 residues. Germline V gives CDR1 MNHEY, CDR2 SVGAGI. The CDR3 region has the DNA TGTGCCAGTAGTTATATATCCCGATCAGGGAGAACTGAAGCTTTCTTT. The encoded protein is CASSYISRSGRTEAFF.

This chain uses TRBV28 with TRBJ1-5; 9 bases fit TRBD1. CDR1 MDHEN and CDR2 SYDVKM come from the germline V gene. The CDR3 is 17 amino acids. V gave up 2 bases and J gave up 6 bases; unmatched junction bases: 11. CDR3: CASSLVVGTGMTQPQHF. CDR3 nucleotides: TGTGCCAGCAGTTTAGTGGTCGGGACAGGGATGACTCAGCCCCAGCATTTT.

The chain couples TRBV5-6 to TRBJ1-6; D gene unclear. This CDR3 region has 16 residues. CDR1 and CDR2 from the germline V gene are SGHDT and YYEEEE. Deletions cut 4 bases from V and 7 bases from J, with 18 bases between. Here the CDR3 DNA reads TGTGCCAGCAGCCCCCTCCGAACAGAAATGAATTCACCCCTCCACTTT. Protein: CASSPLRTEMNSPLHF.

V and J are TRBV6-2 or TRBV6-3 and TRBJ1-2; D is uncertain. The CDR3 runs to 15 residues. CDR1 MNHEY and CDR2 SVGEGT come from the germline V gene. The V end lost 1 base, the J end lost 3 bases, and 12 bases lay between the germline ends. As DNA, the CDR3 is TGTGCCAGCAGTTACTTGGCAGGAAGGTACTATGGCTACACCTTC. This encodes CASSYLAGRYYGYTF.

This chain uses TRBV6-5 with TRBJ1-5, with D perhaps matching TRBD1 (6 bases). CDR3 length: 13 residues. Germline V gene sequence: CDR1 MNHEY, CDR2 SVGAGI. V gave up 4 bases and J gave up 6 bases, with 10 bases separating them. In nucleotides, the CDR3 is TGTGCCAGCAGTTCACAGGGTGTTCAGCCCCAGCATTTT. Translated, it gives CASSSQGVQPQHF.

The chain couples TRBV6-1 to TRBJ1-1; possible D gene TRBD1, 6 bases. V lost 0 bases and J lost 2, with 10 bases in between. Germline CDR1 reads MNHNS; CDR2 reads SASEGT. The CDR3 spans 15 residues. The CDR3 nucleotides read TGTGCCAGCAGTGAAGCTCAGGGGATCAACACTGAAGCTTTCTTT. Its translation is CASSEAQGINTEAFF.

The V call is TRBV2, the J call TRBJ1-5; 10 positions agree with TRBD1. The CDR3 sequence is 16 residues long. The germline gives CDR1 SNHLY, CDR2 FYNNEI. V lost 7 bases, J lost 1 base, and 7 bases stayed unmatched. CDR3 loop: CASNRDRGISNQPQHF. Written as DNA, the CDR3 is TGTGCCAGCAATAGGGACAGGGGAATCAGCAATCAGCCCCAGCATTTT.

The rearrangement joins TRBV13 to TRBJ1-2; D not certain. Germline V gives CDR1 PRHDT, CDR2 FYEKMQ (reference sequence). V lost 1 base and J lost 1, with 7 bases in between. The CDR3 is 14 residues long. The CDR3 region has the DNA TGTGCCAGCAGCTTAGCTCCAGATAACTATGGCTACACCTTC. Its translation is CASSLAPDNYGYTF. Full variable domain (rest looked up from reference TRBV13 and TRBJ1-2): AAGVIQSPRHLIKEKRETATLKCYPIPRHDTVYWYQQGPGQDPQFLISFYEKMQSDKGSIPDRFSAQQFSDYHSELNMSSLELGDSALYFCASSLAPDNYGYTFGSGTRLTVV.